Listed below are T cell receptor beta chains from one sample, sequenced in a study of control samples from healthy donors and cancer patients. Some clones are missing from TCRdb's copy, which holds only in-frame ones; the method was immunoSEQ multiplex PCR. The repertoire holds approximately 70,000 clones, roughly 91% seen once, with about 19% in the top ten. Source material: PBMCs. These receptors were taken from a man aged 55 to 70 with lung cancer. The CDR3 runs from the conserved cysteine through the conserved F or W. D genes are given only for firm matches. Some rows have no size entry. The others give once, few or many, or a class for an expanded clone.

TGTGCCAGCAGTGACGACAGGGGCGGTGAGCAGTTCTTC,CASSDDRGGEQFF,TRBD1,TRBJ2-1,-,TRBV2
TGTGCCAGCAGCGCGACAGATCAGCCCCAGCATTTT,CASSATDQPQHF,-,TRBJ1-5,-,TRBV9
TGCGCCAGCAGCTTCGGGGGGTCCTCTGGGGCCAACGTCCTGACTTTC,CASSFGGSSGANVLTF,TRBD2,TRBJ2-6,once,TRBV5-1
TGCAGCGTTCCTACCCCCGGACAGGGTCGGTCCTACACCTTC,CSVPTPGQGRSYTF,TRBD1,TRBJ1-2,-,TRBV29-1
TGTGCCAGCAGCTTAGGACAGGGGGCCTACAATGAGCAGTTCTTC,CASSLGQGAYNEQFF,TRBD1,TRBJ2-1,-,TRBV7-3
TGTGCCAGCAGCCAAAGAACGCAGGCCCCTGAGCAGTTCTTC,CASSQRTQAPEQFF,-,TRBJ2-1,-,TRBV14
TGTGCCAGCAGCTTGGCCCTGAGGGGCTCTGGGGCCAACGTCCTGACTTTC,CASSLALRGSGANVLTF,-,TRBJ2-6,-,TRBV5-6
TGCGCCAGCAGCCAACTGGGACAGGGTTATGAAAAACTGTTTTTT,CASSQLGQGYEKLFF,TRBD1,TRBJ1-4,once,TRBV4-1
TGTGCCAGCAGCCCCGGGACGGTGAACACTGAAGCTTTCTTT,CASSPGTVNTEAFF,-,TRBJ1-1,-,TRBV7-9
TGTGCCAGCTCACCATCGGGGGGCAGAAGTACTGAAGCTTTCTTT,CASSPSGGRSTEAFF,-,TRBJ1-1,-,TRBV18
TGTGCCAGCAGCCCAAGGACAGACTCTGGAAACACCATATATTTT,CASSPRTDSGNTIYF,-,TRBJ1-3,-,TRBV9
TGTGCCAGCAGTTTAGATCTAAACTATGGCTACACCTTC,CASSLDLNYGYTF,-,TRBJ1-2,-,TRBV27
TGTGCCAGCAGCGCGCGGGACAGGGGGACCGGGGAGCTGTTTTTT,CASSARDRGTGELFF,TRBD1,TRBJ2-2,-,TRBV11-3
TGCGCCAGCAGCCCAGGGGCACGAAGCTCTGGAAACACCATATATTTT,CASSPGARSSGNTIYF,-,TRBJ1-3,-,TRBV5-1
TGTGCCAGCAGCTTAAGTCGGAACACTGAAGCTTTCTTT,CASSLSRNTEAFF,-,TRBJ1-1,-,TRBV7-3
TGCGCCAGCAGCTTCTTCAACAGGGGGGAGACTGAAGCTTTCTTT,CASSFFNRGETEAFF,TRBD1,TRBJ1-1,-,TRBV5-1
TGTGCTAGTGGTTTGGTGCCTGATGGACAGTTAGTGCACAATGAGCAGTTCTTC,CASGLVPDGQLVHNEQFF,-,TRBJ2-1,-,TRBV12-5
TGTGCCAGCAGTTCTCCGGGACAGACCTCTTATGGCTACACCTTC,CASSSPGQTSYGYTF,TRBD1,TRBJ1-2,-,TRBV27
TGTGCCAGCAGCGTTCCAGGAAGAAATTCACCCCTCCACTTT,CASSVPGRNSPLHF,-,TRBJ1-6,few,TRBV9
TGTGCCAGCTCACCACTTGGGACAGGCATGAACACTGAAGCTTTCTTT,CASSPLGTGMNTEAFF,TRBD1,TRBJ1-1,-,TRBV18
TGCAGCGCAAGGACAGTAGCTAACTATGGCTACACCTTC,CSARTVANYGYTF,-,TRBJ1-2,-,TRBV29-1
TGTGCCAGCAGCAAGACAGGGACCACCGGGGAGCTGTTTTTT,CASSKTGTTGELFF,TRBD1,TRBJ2-2,-,TRBV6-5
TGTGCCAGCAGCCTACTCGGGCCCGGGGGGGCAGGGATGAACACTGAAGCTTTCTTT,CASSLLGPGGAGMNTEAFF,-,TRBJ1-1,-,TRBV5-6
TGTGCCTGGAGTCCAGGGACTCTCAACACTGAAGCTTTCTTT,CAWSPGTLNTEAFF,-,TRBJ1-1,once,TRBV30
TGTGCCATCAGTGAGTCAGGCGGGGGAGAGACCCAGTACTTC,CAISESGGGETQYF,TRBD2,TRBJ2-5,-,TRBV10-3
TGTGCCACGTCAGACAGTACCTTACCCACAGATACGCAGTATTTT,CATSDSTLPTDTQYF,-,TRBJ2-3,-,TRBV24-1
TGTGCCAGCAGTTTGACAACCAACTCTGGAAACACCATATATTTT,CASSLTTNSGNTIYF,-,TRBJ1-3,-,TRBV5-8
TGCGCCAGCAGTGCTTCGGGTAGCACAGATACGCAGTATTTT,CASSASGSTDTQYF,-,TRBJ2-3,-,TRBV10-2
TGTGCCAGCAGCTTAACCCCCCAGAGCACAGATACGCAGTATTTT,CASSLTPQSTDTQYF,-,TRBJ2-3,-,TRBV7-3
TGTGCCAGCAGCTTCACGGGAATGAACACTGAAGCTTTCTTT,CASSFTGMNTEAFF,-,TRBJ1-1,-,TRBV7-2
TGTGCCAGCAGCTTAGGACTCAGGGGTGAGCAGTACTTC,CASSLGLRGEQYF,-,TRBJ2-7,-,TRBV11-2
TGTGCCAGTAGTATTATCCAGGGTTCCCAGAATGAGCAGTTCTTC,CASSIIQGSQNEQFF,-,TRBJ2-1,-,TRBV19
TGTGCCAGCTCAACCAATAAGGGGCCTGGAAACACCATATATTTT,CASSTNKGPGNTIYF,-,TRBJ1-3,few,TRBV18
TGTGCCAGCAGTTTGTGGGGGCACGAGCAGTACTTC,CASSLWGHEQYF,-,TRBJ2-7,many,TRBV12-3/TRBV12-4
TGTGCCAGCAAAAAAGGGCAGGGAACAGATACGCAGTATTTT,CASKKGQGTDTQYF,-,TRBJ2-3,-,TRBV7-9
TGTGCCAGCAGCCGTACTACTGGGACGGGGAACACCGGGGAGCTGTTTTTT,CASSRTTGTGNTGELFF,-,TRBJ2-2,-,TRBV7-2
TGTGCCAGCAGTTTCAGGGAAAATCAGCCCCAGCATTTT,CASSFRENQPQHF,-,TRBJ1-5,-,TRBV12-3/TRBV12-4
TGTGCCAGCTCACCATCGCTCGATCGGTTAACCGAGCAGTACTTC,CASSPSLDRLTEQYF,-,TRBJ2-7,-,TRBV18
TGTGCCAGCAGCCAGTATCAGAGCATTCAGTACTTC,CASSQYQSIQYF,-,TRBJ2-4,-,TRBV14
TGTGCCAGCAGCTTAGAGGCTGACACCTACAATGAGCAGTTCTTC,CASSLEADTYNEQFF,-,TRBJ2-1,-,TRBV7-3
TGTGCCAGCAGCTCCATATCCAGGGGAACTGAAGCTTTCTTT,CASSSISRGTEAFF,-,TRBJ1-1,-,TRBV7-9
TGTGCCAGCAGCCAAGGGCGGGACAGGCCAAATTCACCCCTCCACTTT,CASSQGRDRPNSPLHF,TRBD1,TRBJ1-6,-,TRBV4-2
TGTGCCAGCGGGGGTTGGCAAGAAAAACTGTTTTTT,CASGGWQEKLFF,-,TRBJ1-4,-,TRBV28
TGTGCCGTCGAGGGACTAGAGAACACAGATACGCAGTATTTT,CAVEGLENTDTQYF,TRBD2,TRBJ2-3,-,TRBV2